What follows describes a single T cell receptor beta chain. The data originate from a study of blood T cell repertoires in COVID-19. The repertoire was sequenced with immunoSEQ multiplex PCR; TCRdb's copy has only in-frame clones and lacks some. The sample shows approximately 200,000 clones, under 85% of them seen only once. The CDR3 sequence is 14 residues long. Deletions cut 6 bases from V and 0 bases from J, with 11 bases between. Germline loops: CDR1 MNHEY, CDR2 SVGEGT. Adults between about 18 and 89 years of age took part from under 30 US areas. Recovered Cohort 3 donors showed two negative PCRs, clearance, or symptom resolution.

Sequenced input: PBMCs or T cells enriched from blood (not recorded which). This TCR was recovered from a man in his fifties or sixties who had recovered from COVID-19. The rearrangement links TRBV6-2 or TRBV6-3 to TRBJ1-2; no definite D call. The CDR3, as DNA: TGTGCCAGCAGCGAACGGAGGTCTAACTATGGCTACACCTTC. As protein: CASSERRSNYGYTF.